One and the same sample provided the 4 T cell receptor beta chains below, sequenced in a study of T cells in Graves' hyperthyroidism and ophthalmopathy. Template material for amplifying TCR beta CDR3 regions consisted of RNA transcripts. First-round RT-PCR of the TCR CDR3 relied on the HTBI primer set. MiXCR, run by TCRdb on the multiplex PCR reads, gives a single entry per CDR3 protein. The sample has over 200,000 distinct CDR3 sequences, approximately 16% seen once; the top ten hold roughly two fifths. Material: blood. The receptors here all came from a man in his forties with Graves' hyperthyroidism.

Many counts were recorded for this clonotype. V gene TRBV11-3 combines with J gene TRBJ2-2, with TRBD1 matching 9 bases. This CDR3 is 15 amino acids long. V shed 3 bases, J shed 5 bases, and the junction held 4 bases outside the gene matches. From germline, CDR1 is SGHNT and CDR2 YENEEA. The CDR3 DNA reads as TGTGCCAGCAGCTTGGGGACAGGGCGAACCGGGGAGCTGTTTTTT. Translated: CASSLGTGRTGELFF.

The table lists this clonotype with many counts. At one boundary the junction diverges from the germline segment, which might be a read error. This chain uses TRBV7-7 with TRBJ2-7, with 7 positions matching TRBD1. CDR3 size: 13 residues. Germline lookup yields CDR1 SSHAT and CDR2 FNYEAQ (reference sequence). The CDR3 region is CASSAGGSYEQYF. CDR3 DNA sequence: TGTGCTAGCAGCGCAGGGGGATCCTACGAGCAGTACTTC.

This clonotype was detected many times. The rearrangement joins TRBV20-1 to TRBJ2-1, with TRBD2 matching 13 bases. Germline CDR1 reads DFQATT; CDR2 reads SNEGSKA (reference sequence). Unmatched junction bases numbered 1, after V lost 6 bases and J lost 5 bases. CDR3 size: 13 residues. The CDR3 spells CSAGTSGDNEQFF. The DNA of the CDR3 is TGCAGTGCGGGGACTAGCGGGGACAATGAGCAGTTCTTC.

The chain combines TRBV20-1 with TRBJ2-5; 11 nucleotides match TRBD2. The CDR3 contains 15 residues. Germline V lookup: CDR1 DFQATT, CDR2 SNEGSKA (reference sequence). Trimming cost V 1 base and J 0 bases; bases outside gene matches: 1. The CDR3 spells CSARGLAGHQETQYF. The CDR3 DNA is TGCAGTGCTAGAGGACTAGCGGGGCACCAAGAGACCCAGTACTTC.